One TCR beta chain is described in this entry. CDR1 and CDR2 from the germline V gene are SGHRS and YFSETQ. There are 15 residues in the CDR3. V was clipped by 3 bases and J by 4 bases, with 17 bases between them. These data originate in a study of T-cell memory formation after mild COVID-19. TCRdb fed the 5' RACE reads into MiXCR, producing one record per CDR3 protein. This sample has fewer than 250,000 distinct CDR3 sequences, with 27% found just once. V and J are TRBV5-1 and TRBJ2-7; D possibly corresponds to TRBD1 (5 bases). Sequencing was carried out using PBMCs or a T cell subset sorted from them (not recorded which). The TCR comes from an adult woman who had mild COVID-19 (a few samples of this study predate the infection). Cell type and time point are not known. In DNA form, the CDR3 reads TGCGCCAGCAGCTCAAGGGATGCAGGGATTTACGAGCAGTACTTC. It is translated as CASSSRDAGIYEQYF.